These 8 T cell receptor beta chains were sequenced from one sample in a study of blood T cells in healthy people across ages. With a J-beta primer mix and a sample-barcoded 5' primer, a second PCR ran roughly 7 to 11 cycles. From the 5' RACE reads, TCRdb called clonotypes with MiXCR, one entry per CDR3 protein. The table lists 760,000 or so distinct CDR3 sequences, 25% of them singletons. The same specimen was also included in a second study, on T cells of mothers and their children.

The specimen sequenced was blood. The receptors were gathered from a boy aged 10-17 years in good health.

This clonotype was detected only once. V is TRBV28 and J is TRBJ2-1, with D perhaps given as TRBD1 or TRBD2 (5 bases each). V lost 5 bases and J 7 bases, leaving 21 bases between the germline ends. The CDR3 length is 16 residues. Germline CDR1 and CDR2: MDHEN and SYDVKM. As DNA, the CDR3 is TGTGCCAGCAGTCCCGACCGGGACCGCAGGAGTAATGAGCAGTTCTTC. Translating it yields CASSPDRDRRSNEQFF.

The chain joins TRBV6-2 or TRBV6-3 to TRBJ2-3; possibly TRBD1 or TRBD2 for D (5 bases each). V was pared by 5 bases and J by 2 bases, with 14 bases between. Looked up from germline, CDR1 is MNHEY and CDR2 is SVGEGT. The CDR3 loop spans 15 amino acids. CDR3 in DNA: TGTGCCAGCAGTGGGACGGATTCGTCCACAGATACGCAGTATTTT. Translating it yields CASSGTDSSTDTQYF.

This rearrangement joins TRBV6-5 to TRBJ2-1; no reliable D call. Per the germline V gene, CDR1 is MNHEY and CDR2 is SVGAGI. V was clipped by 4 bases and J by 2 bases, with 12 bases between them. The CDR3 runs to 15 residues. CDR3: CASSSPKMTYNEQFF. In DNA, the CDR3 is TGTGCCAGCAGTTCGCCTAAAATGACCTACAATGAGCAGTTCTTC.

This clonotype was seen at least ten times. CDR3 coding DNA: TGCAGTGCTAGAGCAGGGGGCTATGGCTACACCTTC. It encodes CSARAGGYGYTF. The V call is TRBV20-1, the J call TRBJ1-2, with 7 positions matching TRBD1. J lost 4 bases, V lost 1 base, and 0 bases had no gene match. The germline V gene encodes CDR1 DFQATT and CDR2 SNEGSKA (reference sequence). The CDR3 consists of 12 residues.

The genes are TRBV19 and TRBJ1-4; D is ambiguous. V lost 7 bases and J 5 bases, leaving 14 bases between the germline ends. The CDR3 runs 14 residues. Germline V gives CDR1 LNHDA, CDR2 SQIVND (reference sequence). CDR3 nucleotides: TGTGCCAGTACGTCGAGAACGGTGAATGAAAAACTGTTTTTT. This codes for CASTSRTVNEKLFF.

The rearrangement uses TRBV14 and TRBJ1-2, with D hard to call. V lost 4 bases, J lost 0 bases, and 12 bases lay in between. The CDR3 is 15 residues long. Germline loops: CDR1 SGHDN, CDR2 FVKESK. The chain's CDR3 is CASSPQRLANYGYTF. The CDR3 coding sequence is TGTGCCAGCAGCCCGCAACGGTTAGCTAACTATGGCTACACCTTC. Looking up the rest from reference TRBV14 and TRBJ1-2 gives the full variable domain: EAGVTQFPSHSVIEKGQTVTLRCDPISGHDNLYWYRRVMGKEIKFLLHFVKESKQDESGMPNNRFLAERTGGTYSTLKVQPAELEDSGVYFCASSPQRLANYGYTFGSGTRLTVV.

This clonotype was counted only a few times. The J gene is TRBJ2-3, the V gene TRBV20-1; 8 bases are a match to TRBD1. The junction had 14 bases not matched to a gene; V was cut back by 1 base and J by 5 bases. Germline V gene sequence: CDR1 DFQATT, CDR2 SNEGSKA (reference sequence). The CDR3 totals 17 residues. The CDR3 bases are TGCAGTGCTAGAGCCTACCGCGGAACAGGGGGATTAGATACGCAGTATTTT. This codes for CSARAYRGTGGLDTQYF.

The CDR3 loop is CASSLGLDYNEQFF. The CDR3 nucleotides read TGTGCCAGCAGCTTGGGACTAGATTACAATGAGCAGTTCTTC. J is TRBJ2-1 and V is TRBV7-9, with 8 bases fitting TRBD2. The CDR3 is 14 amino acids. Unmatched junction bases numbered 2, after V lost 3 bases and J lost 4 bases. CDR1 is SEHNR, CDR2 FQNEAQ, per germline (reference sequence).